What follows are 31 T cell receptor beta chains derived from one specimen sequenced in a study of cytomegalovirus exposure and HLA in healthy donors. PCR employed 60 Vbeta and 13 Jbeta primers. Assay used: immunoSEQ multiplex PCR; TCRdb lists only in-frame clones, some missing. The data contain 200,000 or so clones, roughly 80% of them singletons. Sequencing was carried out using PBMCs. The source of these receptors is a man in his fifties or sixties in good health and CMV-seronegative.

The chain links TRBV4-1 to TRBJ2-7; D is perhaps TRBD1 (6 bases). V lost 0 bases to trimming and J lost 5 bases, with 14 bases between them. Germline CDR1 is MGHRA and CDR2 is YSYEKL. There are 15 residues in the CDR3. CDR3 sequence (DNA): TGCGCCAGCAGCCAAGAGGGGACACGGCGGGACGAGCAGTACTTC. It codes for CASSQEGTRRDEQYF.

The chain has TRBV5-6 and TRBJ1-4; no clear D. The germline V gene has CDR1 SGHDT and CDR2 YYEEEE. This CDR3 has 14 amino acids. The ends were cut back, 0 bases at V and 4 bases at J, with 7 bases in the middle. The CDR3 loop reads CASSLGRLNEKLFF. In nucleotides, the CDR3 is TGTGCCAGCAGCTTGGGGCGGCTTAATGAAAAACTGTTTTTT.

This clone was observed a few times. The chain is built from TRBV7-5 and TRBJ2-1; the DNA was not used to check the table's D call, TRBD1. TRBV7-5 is a documented pseudogene. This CDR3 spans 13 amino acids. Here the CDR3 DNA reads TGTGCCAGAAGCTTTGGGGGCGGCGATGAGCAGTTCTTC. Residues: CARSFGGGDEQFF.

The CDR3 DNA sequence: TGCAGCGTTGGCCACAGGTTCACTGAAGCTTTCTTT. This encodes CSVGHRFTEAFF. This chain uses TRBV29-1 with TRBJ1-1; possible D gene TRBD1, 5 bases. The CDR3 is made up of 12 amino acids. Trimming removed 4 bases at V and 4 bases at J, with 10 bases between. From germline, CDR1 is SQVTM and CDR2 ANQGSEA.

J is TRBJ2-7 and V is TRBV5-1, with D possibly matching TRBD2 (6 bases). CDR1 is SGHRS, CDR2 YFSETQ, per germline. CDR3 size: 16 residues. Between the trimmed V and J ends, which lost 0 bases and 2 bases, there was a span of 15 bases. The CDR3: CASSLEEGTRTYEQYF. The CDR3 nucleotides are TGCGCCAGCAGCTTGGAGGAGGGCACCCGGACCTACGAGCAGTACTTC.

The chain employs TRBV6-1 and TRBJ1-5; D ambiguous. This CDR3 comprises 16 residues. Trimming removed 2 bases from V and 0 bases from J, with 11 bases in between. From germline, CDR1 is MNHNS and CDR2 SASEGT. The DNA of the CDR3 is TGTGCCAGCAGTGAAATGCCCAGGAATAGCAATCAGCCCCAGCATTTT. Translating gives CASSEMPRNSNQPQHF.

V is TRBV7-9 and J is TRBJ1-3; 7 bases map to TRBD1. Germline values: CDR1 SEHNR, CDR2 FQNEAQ (reference sequence). V lost 5 bases and J lost 0; bases outside the gene matches: 10. The CDR3 contains 17 residues. The CDR3 DNA follows: TGTGCCAGCAGCCCCGTGGCCAGACAGGGCTCTGGAAACACCATATATTTT. This encodes CASSPVARQGSGNTIYF.

The chain joins TRBV28 to TRBJ2-1; 7 positions match TRBD2. CDR3 length equals 16 residues. Germline loops: CDR1 MDHEN, CDR2 SYDVKM. With V trimmed by 3 bases and J by 0 bases, 5 bases remained unmatched. As DNA, the CDR3 is TGTGCCAGCAGTTTGACCCTAGCGGCCTCCTACAATGAGCAGTTCTTC. The encoded protein is CASSLTLAASYNEQFF. Based on the CDR3 plus reference TRBV28 and TRBJ2-1, the full variable domain is DVKVTQSSRYLVKRTGEKVFLECVQDMDHENMFWYRQDPGLGLRLIYFSYDVKMKEKGDIPEGYSVSREKKERFSLILESASTNQTSMYLCASSLTLAASYNEQFFGPGTRLTVL.

V usage is TRBV28 and J usage is TRBJ2-7; 9 bases fit TRBD2. Germline lookup yields CDR1 MDHEN and CDR2 SYDVKM. This CDR3 is 13 amino acids long. Losses at the gene ends were 3 bases for V and 12 bases for J; bases not matched to a gene: 9. The CDR3 here is CASSFGLAPRTYF. CDR3 sequence (DNA): TGTGCCAGCAGTTTCGGACTAGCGCCCCGGACGTACTTC.

The chain recombines TRBV20-1 with TRBJ1-2; D might be TRBD1 (6 bases). The CDR3 is 11 residues long. Germline CDR1 is DFQATT and CDR2 is SNEGSKA (reference sequence). Trimming removed 2 bases from V and 7 bases from J, with 8 bases in between. CDR3: CSARTRGGYTF. Written as DNA, the CDR3 is TGCAGTGCTAGAACCAGGGGTGGCTACACCTTC.

Notes on this clone: Other DNA sequences of this sample code for an identical CDR3. The chain joins TRBV6-5 to TRBJ1-4; 11 bases are shared with TRBD1. CDR1 and CDR2 from the germline V gene are MNHEY and SVGAGI. The CDR3 has 15 amino acids. V shed 0 bases, J shed 7 bases, and the junction held 1 base outside the gene matches. CDR3 in DNA: TGTGCCAGCAGTTACTCTGGGACAGGGGGTGAAAAACTGTTTTTT. Translated, it gives CASSYSGTGGEKLFF.

This clone was seen a few times. The V and J genes are TRBV4-2 and TRBJ2-5; 11 bases map to TRBD1. Judging by the DNA end, TRBJ2-7 fits better; the J call may be wrong. CDR3 length equals 18 residues. CDR1 and CDR2 (germline): LGHNA, YNFKEQ. The CDR3 DNA is TGTGCCAGCAGCCCTGGGGGGGGGATCGGACAGGGGGCTGGCGAGCAGTACTTC. Protein: CASSPGGGIGQGAGEQYF.

The chain combines TRBV7-3 with TRBJ2-5; a weak D match, TRBD1 (6 bases). Germline assignment: CDR1 SGHTA and CDR2 FQGTGA. V was cut by 0 bases and J by 5 bases, with 13 bases left in between. This CDR3 region has 15 residues. CDR3 protein: CASSLTAGARETQYF. In DNA form, the CDR3 reads TGTGCCAGCAGCTTAACAGCAGGGGCTCGGGAGACCCAGTACTTC.

The V call is TRBV6-6, the J call TRBJ1-2; 9 nucleotides agree with TRBD1. The CDR3 contains 16 residues. The junction had 14 bases not matched to a gene; V was cut back by 6 bases and J by 6 bases. The V gene's germline CDR1 is MNHNY and CDR2 SVGAGI (reference sequence). CDR3 sequence reads: CASSPDGQGLSNGYTF. As DNA, the CDR3 is TGTGCCAGCAGCCCCGATGGACAGGGGTTGTCTAATGGCTACACCTTC.

This sequence joins TRBV5-4 and TRBJ2-1; the D gene is possibly TRBD1 (6 bases). CDR3 length: 15 residues. CDR1 and CDR2 from the germline V gene are SGHNT and YYREEE (reference sequence). The V end lost 4 bases, the J end lost 0 bases, and 11 bases lay between the germline ends. CDR3 residues: CASSPPDSSYNEQFF. CDR3 DNA: TGTGCCAGCAGCCCCCCGGACAGCTCCTACAATGAGCAGTTCTTC.

This chain connects TRBV30 to TRBJ2-3; 8 nucleotides line up with TRBD2. This CDR3 spans 15 amino acids. The V segment lost 4 bases and the J segment 3 bases; nucleotides outside the gene matches: 9. The V gene's germline CDR1 is GTSNPN and CDR2 SVGIG (reference sequence). CDR3 DNA: TGTGCCTGGACTCCCGGGGGGGGAGTGACAGATACGCAGTATTTT. Translating it yields CAWTPGGGVTDTQYF.

The chain recombines TRBV6-4 with TRBJ1-1; the D is unclear. Trimming shortened V by 5 bases and J by 0 bases, and 7 bases separated the two germline ends. Germline lookup yields CDR1 MRHNA and CDR2 SNTAGT. The CDR3 runs 13 residues. The DNA of the CDR3 is TGTGCCAGCAGTAGAGAGATGAACACTGAAGCTTTCTTT. Translation: CASSREMNTEAFF.

V is TRBV19 and J is TRBJ2-7; the D gene is possibly TRBD2 (6 bases). The germline V gene has CDR1 LNHDA and CDR2 SQIVND (reference sequence). Trimming cost V 5 bases and J 2 bases, with 10 bases left between them. CDR3 length: 13 amino acids. The CDR3 loop reads CASSPSGAYEQYF. The DNA of the CDR3 is TGTGCCAGTAGTCCCTCGGGGGCCTACGAGCAGTACTTC.

This clone occurred a few times. J is TRBJ2-1 and V is TRBV4-1; TRBD2 matches at 12 bases. The CDR3 runs to 14 residues. V was clipped by 6 bases and J by 6 bases; unmatched bases: 3. Germline CDR1 and CDR2: MGHRA and YSYEKL. The CDR3 region has the DNA TGCGCCAGCAGGTCTAGCGGGAGGGCCAATGAGCAGTTCTTC. Its translation is CASRSSGRANEQFF.

The V call is TRBV7-6, the J call TRBJ1-6; no clear D. There are 15 residues in the CDR3. In germline, CDR1 is SGHVS, CDR2 FNYEAQ. V was cut by 4 bases and J by 10 bases, with 17 bases left in between. Written as DNA, the CDR3 is TGTGCCAGCAGCTCGAGGGCAGGCGGCTACTCACCCCTCCACTTT. Translating gives CASSSRAGGYSPLHF.

The count of this clone is one. V and J are TRBV27 and TRBJ2-5; 7 nucleotides match TRBD1. Gene TRBJ2-7 matches the end of the DNA better, so the J call may be wrong. The CDR3 has 14 residues. The germline V gene encodes CDR1 MNHEY and CDR2 SMNVEV (reference sequence). The CDR3 is CASSLGAGGYEQYF. The CDR3 nucleotides are TGTGCCAGCAGCCTGGGGGCAGGGGGCTACGAGCAGTACTTC.

The sample holds one count of this clone. The chain is built from TRBV30 and TRBJ2-7; tentative D call: TRBD1 (5 bases). CDR1 is GTSNPN, CDR2 SVGIG, per germline (reference sequence). The CDR3 is made up of 15 amino acids. V was pared by 3 bases and J by 0 bases, with 15 bases between. CDR3 amino acids: CAWRVVRTSSYEQYF. DNA for the CDR3: TGTGCCTGGAGGGTCGTCAGGACATCCTCCTACGAGCAGTACTTC.

The V and J genes are TRBV6-1 and TRBJ2-7, with 7 bases identical to TRBD2. V was clipped by 4 bases and J by 2 bases; unmatched bases: 5. In germline, CDR1 is MNHNS, CDR2 SASEGT. The CDR3 is 14 residues long. CDR3 residues: CASSGGGRTYEQYF. The CDR3 DNA reads as TGTGCCAGCAGTGGGGGGGGTCGTACCTACGAGCAGTACTTC.

The chain is built from TRBV7-2 and TRBJ2-3; 8 nucleotides agree with TRBD2. V was clipped by 5 bases and J by 3 bases; unmatched bases: 13. Germline CDR1 reads SGHTA; CDR2 reads FQGNSA. This CDR3 spans 17 amino acids. CDR3 in DNA: TGTGCCAGCAGCCTAGGGGTGGGAGCGGGAGAAACAGATACGCAGTATTTT. It is translated as CASSLGVGAGETDTQYF.

The CDR3 DNA follows: TGTGCCAGCAGTTTCAGGGTAAACGGGGAGCTGTTTTTT. It translates to CASSFRVNGELFF. V gene TRBV28 combines with J gene TRBJ2-2, with D possibly matching TRBD1 (5 bases). V was pared by 3 bases and J by 7 bases, with 9 bases between. CDR3 length equals 13 residues. CDR1 and CDR2 (germline): MDHEN, SYDVKM.

V is TRBV5-6 and J is TRBJ2-5; D uncertain. The DNA end lines up better with TRBJ2-7; the J call may be wrong. Per germline, CDR1 SGHDT and CDR2 YYEEEE. The CDR3 is 14 amino acids. The CDR3 protein is CASSPRYSGYEQYF. Here the CDR3 DNA reads TGTGCCAGCAGCCCCCGCTACTCGGGTTACGAGCAGTACTTC.

The chain couples TRBV27 to TRBJ2-7; the match to TRBD1 covers 7 bases. V shed 0 bases, J shed 4 bases, and the junction held 3 bases outside the gene matches. This CDR3 spans 14 amino acids. Germline V gene sequence: CDR1 MNHEY, CDR2 SMNVEV (reference sequence). DNA of the CDR3: TGTGCCAGCAGTTTATCAAGGGGGCCGTACGAGCAGTACTTC. Translation: CASSLSRGPYEQYF.

CDR3 bases: TGTGCTAGTGCTCCGGGACTAGCGGAACACAATGAGCAGTTCTTC. This sequence encodes CASAPGLAEHNEQFF. The gene calls are TRBV12-5 and TRBJ2-1; TRBD2 matches at 11 bases. In germline, CDR1 is LGHNT, CDR2 FRNRAP. With V trimmed by 7 bases and J by 5 bases, 7 bases remained unmatched. The CDR3 extends over 15 amino acids.

The chain uses TRBV5-1 and TRBJ2-5; the D is unclear. CDR1 SGHRS and CDR2 YFSETQ come from the germline V gene. This CDR3 has 16 amino acids. Trimming left V 0 bases short and J 5 bases short, with 17 bases between. The CDR3 nucleotides are TGCGCCAGCAGCTTGGCGCCGGCGGTCATGCGGGAGACCCAGTACTTC. Its translation: CASSLAPAVMRETQYF.

This clone was detected a few times. The chain carries TRBV27 and TRBJ2-7; TRBD2 matches 9 bases. The CDR3 has 16 amino acids. The V segment lost 4 bases and the J segment 5 bases; nucleotides outside the gene matches: 12. Germline V CDR1 and CDR2: MNHEY, SMNVEV (reference sequence). The CDR3 sequence: CASSSPSGRSFNEQYF. CDR3 nucleotides: TGTGCCAGCAGTTCCCCCAGCGGGAGGTCGTTTAACGAGCAGTACTTC.

The rearrangement uses TRBV7-6 and TRBJ2-7; TRBD2 agrees at 10 bases. Trimming at V came to 5 bases and at J to 4 bases, leaving 5 bases not matched to a gene. Germline V gene sequence: CDR1 SGHVS, CDR2 FNYEAQ. The CDR3 runs 14 residues. The CDR3 reads CASSPLAGPYEQYF. The CDR3 nucleotides read TGTGCCAGCAGCCCACTAGCGGGGCCGTACGAGCAGTACTTC.